The 10 T cell receptor beta chains given below trace back to one sample, sequenced in a study of shared clonotypes between healthy human individuals (dated by TCRdb to about 2020). Receptor amplification or capture employed the immunoSEQ multiplex PCR assay. TCRdb retrieved this table from immuneACCESS and kept in-frame rearrangements only. Not all clones are present; in checked studies, unresolved V genes account for under half, and no reason is known for the remainder. This sample is represented by some 500,000 clones; around 80% of them were singletons. 10% to 15% of the sample belongs to the ten largest clones. What was sequenced was PBMCs. The receptors were sampled from a middle-aged woman in good health. Some clones in this sample may be carry-over from other donors' samples.

As regards this clone: Other DNA sequences in this specimen translate into the identical CDR3. V and J are TRBV7-2 and TRBJ2-3; D remains ambiguous. The V end lost 3 bases, the J end lost 3 bases, and 4 bases lay between the germline ends. Per germline, CDR1 SGHTA and CDR2 FQGNSA. The CDR3 runs to 12 residues. The CDR3 sequence is CASSLYTDTQYF. The CDR3 DNA reads as TGTGCCAGCAGCTTGTATACAGATACGCAGTATTTT.

This clone was detected a few times. V and J are TRBV27 and TRBJ2-2; D remains unclear. Germline loops: CDR1 MNHEY, CDR2 SMNVEV (reference sequence). CDR3 length: 13 amino acids. Trimming removed 7 bases from V and 4 bases from J, with 10 bases in between. Written as DNA, the CDR3 is TGTGCCAGCATAAAGGGAAGCACCGGGGAGCTGTTTTTT. Residues: CASIKGSTGELFF.

The chain is built from TRBV9 and TRBJ2-7; 10 bases map to TRBD2. The CDR3 consists of 16 residues. CDR1 is SGDLS, CDR2 YYNGEE, per germline. V trimming: 2 bases; J trimming: 0 bases; junction bases outside the gene matches: 5. The CDR3 region is CASSVAGTSASYEQYF. DNA for the CDR3: TGTGCCAGCAGCGTGGCCGGGACTAGCGCCTCCTACGAGCAGTACTTC. Full variable domain (rest looked up from reference TRBV9 and TRBJ2-7): DSGVTQTPKHLITATGQRVTLRCSPRSGDLSVYWYQQSLDQGLQFLIQYYNGEERAKGNILERFSAQQFPDLHSELNLSSLELGDSALYFCASSVAGTSASYEQYFGPGTRLTVT.

A note on this clone: This likely reflects a read error, since a far larger clone is one base away. The V gene is TRBV5-6, the J gene TRBJ2-7; no clear D gene. This CDR3 region has 12 residues. The germline V gene encodes CDR1 SGHDT and CDR2 YYEEEE. In DNA form, the CDR3 reads TGTGCCAGCAACTTGAGGAGCTACGAGCAGTACTTC. This gives the protein CASNLRSYEQYF. Looking up the rest from reference TRBV5-6 and TRBJ2-7 gives the full variable domain: DAGVTQSPTHLIKTRGQQVTLRCSPKSGHDTVSWYQQALGQGPQFIFQYYEEEERQRGNFPDRFSGHQFPNYSSELNVNALLLGDSALYLCASNLRSYEQYFGPGTRLTVT.

This clone was recorded a few times. The chain carries TRBV30 and TRBJ2-1; no firm D call. V lost 3 bases, J lost 0 bases, and 6 bases lay in between. This CDR3 spans 13 amino acids. CDR1 and CDR2 from the germline V gene are GTSNPN and SVGIG (reference sequence). As DNA, the CDR3 is TGTGCCTGGAGGTCCTCCTCCTACAATGAGCAGTTCTTC. Its translation: CAWRSSSYNEQFF.

The chain has TRBV6-5 and TRBJ1-3, with D perhaps matching TRBD1 (5 bases). Germline V lookup: CDR1 MNHEY, CDR2 SVGAGI. The CDR3 runs to 15 residues. The V and J ends lost 0 bases and 0 bases respectively, with 6 bases between them. The CDR3 region is CASSYSRGSGNTIYF. CDR3 in DNA: TGTGCCAGCAGTTACTCGAGGGGCTCTGGAAACACCATATATTTT.

This clone was found a few times. This CDR3 is also generated by other DNA sequences in the sample. The chain combines TRBV7-6 with TRBJ1-3; 7 bases align to TRBD1. From germline, CDR1 is SGHVS and CDR2 FNYEAQ. V was clipped by 5 bases and J by 0 bases; unmatched bases: 10. The CDR3 totals 17 residues. The CDR3 coding sequence is TGTGCCAGCAGCCCACAACCGGGACAGCACTCTGGAAACACCATATATTTT. Its protein is CASSPQPGQHSGNTIYF.

The chain recombines TRBV2 with TRBJ1-1; no clear D gene. This CDR3 has 14 residues. The germline gives CDR1 SNHLY, CDR2 FYNNEI. Trimming cost V 4 bases and J 10 bases, with 19 bases left between them. The CDR3 DNA follows: TGTGCCAGCAGTGGACTTACGGCCCCCCGAAGAGCTTTCTTT. Residues: CASSGLTAPRRAFF.

The CDR3 DNA is TGTGCCAGCAGCGCGACAGGGGGTGGCTACACCTTC. Protein: CASSATGGGYTF. The V and J genes are TRBV7-6 and TRBJ1-2, with TRBD1 matching 9 bases. The V and J ends lost 5 bases and 7 bases, in that order; junction bases with no gene match: 2. Looked up from germline, CDR1 is SGHVS and CDR2 is FNYEAQ. CDR3 length: 12 residues.

This chain uses TRBV9 with TRBJ2-7; TRBD1 might be the D (7 bases). The CDR3 is 13 amino acids. V was cut by 7 bases and J by 1 base, with 12 bases left in between. Germline CDR1 is SGDLS and CDR2 is YYNGEE. CDR3 sequence (DNA): TGTGCCAGCGGGGGGACAGTTTCCTACGAGCAGTACTTC. It is translated as CASGGTVSYEQYF.